The 3 T cell receptor beta chains reported below all come from one sample, sequenced in a study of blood T cell repertoires in COVID-19. The table came from immunoSEQ multiplex PCR; TCRdb's copy has only in-frame clones and leaves some out. Among about 350,000 clones, approximately 89% were seen once, and the ten largest hold around 3.3%. Sequences were obtained from peripheral blood. All receptors derive from a woman aged 18-35 years who had recovered from COVID-19.

This clone was seen only once. V gene TRBV3-1 (or the pseudogene TRBV3-2) combines with J gene TRBJ2-7; perhaps TRBD2 as D (6 bases). Between the trimmed V and J ends, which lost 0 bases and 0 bases, there was a span of 15 bases. Germline assignment: CDR1 LGHDT and CDR2 YNNKEL (reference sequence). The CDR3 covers 17 residues. CDR3 nucleotides: TGTGCCAGCAGCCAAGAGAAGGCAGGGAGGAGCTCCTACGAGCAGTACGTC. Translation gives CASSQEKAGRSSYEQYV.

The chain employs TRBV14 and TRBJ2-1; perhaps TRBD2 as D (5 bases). Trimming shortened V by 5 bases and J by 8 bases, and 13 bases separated the two germline ends. The CDR3 is 13 amino acids. CDR1 is SGHDN and CDR2 is FVKESK in the germline V gene. The CDR3 bases are TGTGCCAGCAGCTACGACCCGAGGGATGAGCAGTTCTTC. It encodes CASSYDPRDEQFF. Combining the CDR3 with reference TRBV14 and TRBJ2-1 gives the whole variable domain EAGVTQFPSHSVIEKGQTVTLRCDPISGHDNLYWYRRVMGKEIKFLLHFVKESKQDESGMPNNRFLAERTGGTYSTLKVQPAELEDSGVYFCASSYDPRDEQFFGPGTRLTVL.

This rearrangement joins TRBV5-4 to TRBJ1-6; 7 bases align to TRBD1. V lost 6 bases and J lost 8; bases outside the gene matches: 11. CDR1 is SGHNT, CDR2 YYREEE, per germline (reference sequence). The CDR3 loop spans 15 amino acids. CDR3: CASKTDPGGDSPLHF. The CDR3 DNA is TGTGCCAGCAAAACAGACCCAGGGGGTGATTCACCCCTCCACTTT. The complete variable domain, with remaining parts taken from reference TRBV5-4 and TRBJ1-6, reads ETGVTQSPTHLIKTRGQQVTLRCSSQSGHNTVSWYQQALGQGPQFIFQYYREEENGRGNFPPRFSGLQFPNYSSELNVNALELDDSALYLCASKTDPGGDSPLHFGNGTRLTVT.